The 25 T cell receptor beta chains reported below all come from one sample, sequenced in a study of shared clonotypes between healthy human individuals (dated by TCRdb to between 2020 and 2021). Preparation of the library involved the immunoSEQ multiplex PCR assay. TCRdb limited this immuneACCESS table to in-frame rearrangements with V and J called. A share of clones is missing; checked studies link under half to unresolved V genes, and the rest is unexplained. This sample is represented by millions of clones; 95% of them were singletons. About 0.13% of the sample is taken by the ten largest. Sequenced input: naive CD4+ T cells sorted from blood. This specimen's cell subset or site label, per the study, means: CD45RA+ positively selected. The source is a man between 18 and 29 years old in good health.

The V and J genes are TRBV2 and TRBJ2-5; TRBD2 agrees at 11 bases. The CDR3 spans 15 residues. The J segment lost 4 bases and the V segment lost 4 bases, leaving 5 bases of the junction unmatched. Per the germline V gene, CDR1 is SNHLY and CDR2 is FYNNEI. The chain's CDR3 is CASSVLAGGGETQYF. The CDR3 nucleotides read TGTGCCAGCAGTGTCCTAGCGGGGGGCGGAGAGACCCAGTACTTC. Filled out from reference TRBV2 and TRBJ2-5, the complete variable domain reads EPEVTQTPSHQVTQMGQEVILRCVPISNHLYFYWYRQILGQKVEFLVSFYNNEISEKSEIFDDQFSVERPDGSNFTLKIRSTKLEDSAMYFCASSVLAGGGETQYFGPGTRLLVL.

The chain combines TRBV9 with TRBJ1-1; D is perhaps TRBD1 (6 bases). Germline V CDR1 and CDR2: SGDLS, YYNGEE. The CDR3 runs 17 residues. Trimming cost V 0 bases and J 2 bases, with 17 bases left between them. The CDR3 coding sequence is TGTGCCAGCAGCGTAGCTACGGGGGCATTGGGTAACACTGAAGCTTTCTTT. Protein sequence: CASSVATGALGNTEAFF.

This chain links TRBV19 with TRBJ1-2; the match to TRBD1 covers 8 bases. Germline CDR1 is LNHDA and CDR2 is SQIVND (reference sequence). Trimming at V came to 6 bases and at J to 2 bases, leaving 5 bases not matched to a gene. The CDR3 has 14 amino acids. CDR3: CASRTQGGNYGYTF. The CDR3 coding sequence is TGTGCCAGTAGGACACAGGGGGGAAACTATGGCTACACCTTC.

In the case of this clone: Other DNA sequences in the sample encode the same CDR3. The chain joins TRBV6-1 to TRBJ1-4; D uncertain. This CDR3 is built from 14 residues. V was pared by 1 base and J by 7 bases, with 10 bases between. Germline V gene sequence: CDR1 MNHNS, CDR2 SASEGT. The CDR3 DNA reads as TGTGCCAGCAGTGAAGGCGGAGTGGGTGAAAAACTGTTTTTT. This codes for CASSEGGVGEKLFF.

The chain joins TRBV5-1 to TRBJ1-4; TRBD1 agrees at 8 bases. Germline CDR1 SGHRS, CDR2 YFSETQ. This CDR3 has 13 residues. V lost 3 bases, J lost 8 bases, and 3 bases stayed unmatched. CDR3 amino acids: CASSYRGSEKLFF. The CDR3 coding sequence is TGCGCCAGCAGCTACAGGGGGAGCGAAAAACTGTTTTTT.

J is TRBJ2-1 and V is TRBV30, with D possibly matching TRBD1 (5 bases). The CDR3 is 12 residues long. Germline V CDR1 and CDR2: GTSNPN, SVGIG (reference sequence). Trimming removed 5 bases at V and 8 bases at J, with 13 bases between. The CDR3 DNA reads TGTGCCTGGGGCCGACAGAGCCATGAGCAGTTCTTC. This translates into CAWGRQSHEQFF.

This clone was observed a single time. The chain uses TRBV19 and TRBJ2-5, with 8 nucleotides matching TRBD2. With 3 bases clipped from V and 5 bases from J, the junction kept 11 bases outside the gene matches. The CDR3 totals 16 residues. Per germline, CDR1 LNHDA and CDR2 SQIVND (reference sequence). Here the CDR3 reads CASSIRGLAGGETQYF. DNA for the CDR3: TGTGCCAGTAGTATTAGAGGACTAGCAGGTGGGGAGACCCAGTACTTC.

The gene calls are TRBV29-1 and TRBJ2-3; tentatively, D is TRBD1 (5 bases). Trimming shortened V by 6 bases and J by 0 bases, and 10 bases separated the two germline ends. The CDR3 is 13 amino acids. Germline loops: CDR1 SQVTM, CDR2 ANQGSEA. The CDR3, as DNA: TGCAGCGTCGCGACAGATAGCACAGATACGCAGTATTTT. Translation gives CSVATDSTDTQYF.

To note about this clone: The same CDR3 is also encoded by other DNA sequences in this sample. The chain recombines TRBV28 with TRBJ2-3; TRBD2 might be the D (6 bases). V was clipped by 4 bases and J by 0 bases, with 11 bases between them. The V gene's germline CDR1 is MDHEN and CDR2 SYDVKM. The CDR3 length is 15 residues. The CDR3 nucleotides are TGTGCCAGCAGTTCCCCGGCGGGGAGCACAGATACGCAGTATTTT. This sequence encodes CASSSPAGSTDTQYF.

V is TRBV2 and J is TRBJ1-5, with 8 bases lining up with TRBD1. The V gene's germline CDR1 is SNHLY and CDR2 FYNNEI. There are 14 residues in the CDR3. V lost 6 bases and J lost 6; bases outside the gene matches: 7. CDR3 DNA sequence: TGTGCCAGCAGAGGGACAGGATTTGCTCAGCCCCAGCATTTT. This sequence encodes CASRGTGFAQPQHF.

The V call is TRBV5-1, the J call TRBJ1-6, with 7 bases fitting TRBD1. With 4 bases clipped from V and 2 bases from J, the junction kept 3 bases outside the gene matches. The length of the CDR3 is 15 residues. Germline CDR1 and CDR2: SGHRS and YFSETQ. The CDR3 reads CASSGGQAYNSPLHF. CDR3 nucleotides: TGCGCCAGCAGCGGAGGACAGGCCTATAATTCACCCCTCCACTTT.

V is TRBV7-9 and J is TRBJ1-1; tentatively, D is TRBD1 (5 bases). This CDR3 is 15 amino acids long. Trimming removed 4 bases from V and 0 bases from J, with 12 bases in between. Germline V CDR1 and CDR2: SEHNR, FQNEAQ (reference sequence). CDR3 nucleotides: TGTGCCAGCAGCTCCTCGGGACTCCTGAACACTGAAGCTTTCTTT. This encodes CASSSSGLLNTEAFF. Full variable domain (outside the CDR3, taken from reference TRBV7-9 and TRBJ1-1): DTGVSQNPRHKITKRGQNVTFRCDPISEHNRLYWYRQTLGQGPEFLTYFQNEAQLEKSRLLSDRFSAERPKGSFSTLEIQRTEQGDSAMYLCASSSSGLLNTEAFFGQGTRLTVV.

The chain joins TRBV13 to TRBJ1-4; D is ambiguous. V lost 5 bases to trimming and J lost 6 bases, with 13 bases between them. The CDR3 spans 14 residues. Per the germline V gene, CDR1 is PRHDT and CDR2 is FYEKMQ (reference sequence). CDR3 protein: CASSPGPKDEKLFF. In DNA form, the CDR3 reads TGTGCCAGCAGCCCCGGGCCAAAAGATGAAAAACTGTTTTTT.

This rearrangement joins TRBV6-1 to TRBJ1-3; no definite D call. The CDR3 consists of 11 residues. CDR1 and CDR2 (germline): MNHNS, SASEGT. V was pared by 7 bases and J by 9 bases, with 10 bases between. The CDR3 DNA follows: TGTGCCAGCACCCTCCTGGGCACCATATATTTT. Amino acid sequence: CASTLLGTIYF.

The chain recombines TRBV2 with TRBJ1-1, with TRBD1 matching 7 bases. Germline CDR1 is SNHLY and CDR2 is FYNNEI. The CDR3 contains 16 residues. The V gene end was trimmed by 4 bases and the J gene end by 1 base; junction bases not matched to a gene: 9. The CDR3 is CASSAGTAIRNTEAFF. The CDR3 DNA is TGTGCCAGCAGTGCCGGGACAGCAATTAGGAACACTGAAGCTTTCTTT.

V usage is TRBV7-2 and J usage is TRBJ1-2; D is unclear. Germline CDR1 SGHTA, CDR2 FQGNSA. Between the trimmed V and J ends, which lost 0 bases and 4 bases, there was a span of 12 bases. This CDR3 has 15 residues. CDR3 nucleotides: TGTGCCAGCAGCTTAGCGGTGGGGATCCTCTATGGCTACACCTTC. Translation gives CASSLAVGILYGYTF.

This clone was detected once. The chain links TRBV2 to TRBJ2-2; D not resolved. V shed 3 bases and J shed 2 bases, with 4 bases lying between them. Germline V lookup: CDR1 SNHLY, CDR2 FYNNEI. The CDR3 consists of 13 residues. In nucleotides, the CDR3 is TGTGCCAGCAGTGATACAAACACCGGGGAGCTGTTTTTT. Translating it yields CASSDTNTGELFF.

The rearrangement joins TRBV10-1 to TRBJ1-1; TRBD1 is a possible D gene (6 bases). The length of the CDR3 is 15 residues. Between the trimmed V and J ends, which lost 0 bases and 0 bases, there was a span of 8 bases. Germline V gene data show CDR1 as WNHNN and CDR2 as SYGVQD (reference sequence). The CDR3 loop reads CASSESQGMNTEAFF. The CDR3 region has the DNA TGCGCCAGCAGTGAGTCGCAGGGGATGAACACTGAAGCTTTCTTT.

The chain's CDR3 is CASSFVGAPLHF. Here the CDR3 DNA reads TGTGCCAGCAGTTTTGTGGGGGCACCCCTCCACTTT. This rearrangement joins TRBV5-4 to TRBJ1-6; a possible D gene is TRBD1 (5 bases). The CDR3 runs 12 residues. Per germline, CDR1 SGHNT and CDR2 YYREEE (reference sequence). Trimming took off 5 bases at V and 11 bases at J, with 11 bases between the two ends.

Notes on this clone: A clone one base away is much larger, so this may be a read error. Other DNA sequences of this sample code for an identical CDR3. The rearrangement links TRBV29-1 to TRBJ1-1, with no clear D. This CDR3 contains 13 residues. Germline assignment: CDR1 SQVTM and CDR2 ANQGSEA. CDR3 amino acids: CSVEGRMNTEAFF. Written as DNA, the CDR3 is TGCAGCGTTGAAGGTCGGATGAACACCGAAGCTTTCTTT.

This sequence joins TRBV5-4 and TRBJ2-3; TRBD2 matches at 9 bases. This CDR3 is 15 amino acids long. Trimming at V came to 3 bases and at J to 4 bases, leaving 6 bases not matched to a gene. The germline CDR1 and CDR2 sequences are SGHNT and YYREEE (reference sequence). The CDR3 loop is CASSSGGRASDTQYF. CDR3 in DNA: TGTGCCAGCAGCTCCGGCGGGAGGGCCTCAGATACGCAGTATTTT.

The sample holds one count of this clone. J is TRBJ2-7 and V is TRBV27; 9 bases are shared with TRBD1. This CDR3 has 14 residues. The germline V gene has CDR1 MNHEY and CDR2 SMNVEV (reference sequence). V trimming: 3 bases; J trimming: 2 bases; junction bases outside the gene matches: 2. CDR3 sequence (DNA): TGTGCCAGCAGTTTCGGGGACAGGGCCTACGAGCAGTACTTC. As protein: CASSFGDRAYEQYF.

The chain uses TRBV5-4 and TRBJ2-2, with no clear D. V lost 4 bases, J lost 6 bases, and 13 bases lay in between. The CDR3 consists of 14 residues. Germline V CDR1 and CDR2: SGHNT, YYREEE (reference sequence). CDR3 sequence: CASSEERWAGELFF. Here the CDR3 DNA reads TGTGCCAGCAGCGAGGAGCGCTGGGCCGGGGAGCTGTTTTTT.

This rearrangement joins TRBV19 to TRBJ2-7, with D hard to call. V shed 6 bases and J shed 3 bases, with 12 bases lying between them. CDR1 LNHDA and CDR2 SQIVND come from the germline V gene (reference sequence). CDR3 length: 13 residues. The CDR3 sequence: CASSPRHGYEQYF. Here the CDR3 DNA reads TGTGCCAGTAGCCCCCGGCATGGCTACGAGCAGTACTTC.

V usage is TRBV2 and J usage is TRBJ1-2; 7 bases fit TRBD1. CDR1 is SNHLY and CDR2 is FYNNEI in the germline V gene. V was pared by 7 bases and J by 0 bases, with 8 bases of the junction left unmatched. CDR3 size: 15 residues. The CDR3 loop is CASKSQGSSNYGYTF. CDR3 in DNA: TGTGCCAGCAAGTCACAGGGGTCTTCTAACTATGGCTACACCTTC.